The present entry profiles one TCR beta chain with its context. This record comes from a study of blood T cell repertoires in COVID-19. Across the study: Donors in the United States, Italy and Spain gave samples during acute or convalescent COVID-19. The cDNA or gDNA used as material had been derived from T cells, B-cell-depleted T cells, or PBMCs.

Per the original data handling: Amplification of reference gene primers provided the estimated nucleated cell counts. Here immunoSEQ multiplex PCR was the method, and the copy in TCRdb shows in-frame clones only, minus some. The V and J calls and clone size were taken over from that table, and D and trimming were inferred from the DNA. Among a few hundred thousand clones, more than 75% were seen once, and the ten largest hold 9% to 15%. The germline gives CDR1 MDHEN, CDR2 SYDVKM. The CDR3 runs 10 residues. This clonotype was sampled from an elderly man with acute or convalescent COVID-19. V and J are TRBV28 and TRBJ1-1; D unclear. The material sequenced was peripheral blood. CDR3 DNA: TGTGGGGCAGGGAACACTGAAGCTTTCTTT. Translation gives CGAGNTEAFF.